This entry describes one TCR beta chain. Which antigen it targets is not known. The junction differs from germline at one of its ends, possibly a read error. This sample also contains other DNA sequences that code for the same CDR3. These data originate in a study of cytomegalovirus exposure and HLA in healthy donors (dated by TCRdb to between 2016 and 2019). In terms of the full investigation: According to an earlier analysis of around 600 of the donors, some 180 million T cells yielded roughly 100 million unique TCR beta sequences and approximately 300 Gb of sequence data. Genome-wide SNP genotypes for about 65% of the roughly 700 donors were used in a later genetic analysis, which treated that subset as a discovery cohort. HLA typing included class I and class II loci at four-digit resolution. To decide whether each TCR beta V gene segment behaved as functional or pseudogenic, an earlier analysis of some 600 of the donors relied on high-throughput TCR beta sequencing. Typing coverage varied by locus: about 620-630 donors for A, B, C, DRB1 and DQB1; more than 500 for DQA1; over 600 for DPA1; approximately 470 for DPB1. On average, roughly 240,000 unique TCR beta nucleotide sequences were sequenced per donor among about 400 genotyped donors of the cohort, with 15% to 20% of those sequences being non-productive. About 280 gigabases of sequencing data and around 87 million unique TCR sequences were included in an early release covering several hundred HLA-typed donors. A separate validation cohort of 100 to 150 different subjects was used in addition to the approximately 700-subject first cohort. Rather than drawing on any new phenotypic data, the later analysis identified candidate immune exposures from TCR beta sequences and the way those sequences occurred across donors. High-throughput TCR immunosequencing, statistical association of individual TCRs with disease status, and machine learning were combined to predict cytomegalovirus infection status. A later analysis re-analyzed previously published TCR beta repertoires from several hundred donors and added high-resolution HLA genotyping to study TCR occurrence patterns. The aim of the study was to test whether cataloging public T cell receptors could identify signatures of past pathogen exposure. Of the roughly 420 genotyped donors, 65% to 90% were placed in the genetic ancestry cluster associated with self-reported Caucasian donors. Four to six DR-DQ haplotypes were handled as single units for association and clustering because linkage in the cohort was strong. Donor age, sex, ethnicity and CMV serostatus were compiled alongside the repertoire data. Using immunosequencing, the study profiled T cell repertoires from 666 subjects and related those repertoires to cytomegalovirus serostatus. All discovery cohort repertoires had been generated using a single sequencing platform. Overall study outcomes, separate from this receptor: Linkage disequilibrium might explain the correlated functional status among segregating V segments, but an unknown experimental factor could not be excluded. According to a later analysis, most CMV-associated TCR beta chains appeared to be HLA-restricted, and the HLA associations seemed to be driven largely by CMV exposure. HLA typing was unavailable for some donors at each locus, so association tests used only the typed subset. A group of highly shared sequence variants was considered likely to be a technical artifact of the sequencing pipeline. Cytomegalovirus status was reported to be diagnosed by the classifier with high specificity and sensitivity in both the original and validation cohorts. A later analysis reported that several top co-occurrence clusters appeared linked to parvovirus B19, influenza, CMV and Epstein-Barr virus. A later analysis found that HLA-associated TCR beta chains were more clonally expanded and had lower generation probabilities than equally common non-associated chains. Across donors, most TCR sequences were observed very rarely, whereas some public TCRs were present in many individuals. The presence/absence analyses assumed that sequencing depth was roughly uniform across donors, and that assumption may not be true. According to the authors, the approach could potentially be generalized to other disease states and immunological phenotypes. Compared with the roughly 720-donor mean, donors in an Asian-associated ancestry cluster had fewer N-insertions in productive TCRs, according to a later genetic analysis. In the study, about 150 TCR beta chains were listed as associated with cytomegalovirus. A later genetic analysis associated a missense DCLRE1C variant with V-gene and J-gene trimming of TCR beta chains, and an independent cohort replicated the association. A few of the identified cytomegalovirus-associated TCR beta chains were confirmed in vitro to be specific for cytomegalovirus antigens. The only immune exposure information available for the cohort was CMV serostatus. An earlier analysis of approximately 570 of the donors showed that most TCR beta V segments appeared in productive rearrangements either about 87% or about 30% of the time, which broadly matched IMGT annotations. A later analysis associated 15,000 or so TCR beta sequences with specific HLA alleles at a false discovery rate of 0.05. According to a later analysis, TCR association rates differed among HLA loci, with DRB1 alleles showing the most associated TCRs and HLA-C alleles showing the fewest. Around 16 rarely observed V segments, including chromosome 9 orphons, were excluded from the earlier analysis of about 600 of the donors because counts were too low. This cohort had only TCR beta chains sequenced, and the lack of alpha or paired-chain data limited which features could be detected. When HLA alleles, especially DR and DQ, strongly co-occurred, TCR associations were difficult to assign to individual alleles. A further reported finding was that TCR beta sequences accurately predicted the HLA-A and HLA-B alleles for most subjects in the first cohort.

Library preparation was by the immunoSEQ multiplex PCR assay. For the multiplex PCR, a mixture combining 60 forward primers for TCR Vbeta segments and 13 reverse primers for TCR Jbeta segments was used. The CDR3 region of rearranged TCR beta genes was amplified from genomic DNA by a multiplex PCR assay. Amplified TCR beta libraries were sequenced as 87-base-pair reads on the Illumina HiSeq System. In the authors' own workflow: In a later analysis, some 80 million unique TCR beta chains were counted across the 690 or so repertoires, and approximately 11 million of these chains were shared by at least two donors. Raw reads were error-corrected and collapsed into unique sequences by a nearest-neighbor algorithm in which closely related sequences were merged to remove PCR and sequencing errors. To assign V, D and J gene segments, CDR3 sequences were aligned to IMGT reference sequences. For a sequence to be retained, a match of at least six nucleotides was required to both a V gene segment and a J gene segment. Rearrangements were classified as productive when the CDR3 lacked stop codons and remained in frame with V and J, and all other rearrangements were classified as non-productive. CDR3 was defined according to IMGT convention as the region running from the second conserved V-encoded cysteine to the conserved J-encoded phenylalanine. Sequences without an unambiguous match to a single V gene segment were excluded from the earlier analysis of 450 to 750 of the donors. In an earlier analysis of approximately 550 of the donors, V segments were called functional above 56.7% productive rearrangements and were called segregating when the between-donor standard deviation exceeded 5%. A statistical classification framework was built to diagnose cytomegalovirus status from the catalog of TCR beta chain sequences. In a later analysis, V and J genes were assigned by comparing TCR nucleotide sequences against IMGT/GENE-DB human TR gene sequences. Using the TCRdist pipeline, a later analysis assigned CDR3 sequences along with most-parsimonious VDJ recombination scenarios. A later analysis defined each TCR beta chain by its CDR3 amino acid sequence plus V-gene family, and excluded reads lacking a unique V-gene family. A later analysis removed 500 to 600 highly shared, low-generation-probability nucleotide sequences to deal with suspected cross-contamination and a sequencing artifact. For each public chain, a later analysis derived a clonal expansion index from normalized ranks of inferred template counts within each repertoire. A later analysis computed generation probabilities with a VDJ recombination model fitted to out-of-frame rearrangements, and checked the results against IGoR. Hypergeometric tests were used in a later analysis to score TCR-TCR, TCR-HLA and TCR-CMV co-occurrence, with a repertoire-size bias correction applied to the TCR pairs. In a later analysis, false discovery rates were estimated by permuting HLA or CMV assignments 20 times. In a later analysis, co-occurring TCRs were grouped using DBSCAN, with TCRdist sequence similarity added in when clustering inside HLA-allele-positive subsets. For co-occurrence clustering, repertoires with fewer than 30,000 or more than 120,000 public chains were excluded, along with 4 to 6 repertoires with anomalous nucleotide sharing. The table was pulled from immuneACCESS by TCRdb, which kept in-frame rearrangements only. Such tables lose some clones; where checked, under half of the loss comes from unresolved V genes, and the rest has no known cause. V, J and clone size were drawn from that table, and D and trimming were deduced from the DNA. This sample has around 100,000 clones in its table, and around 79% of those were observed once. The top ten hold over 3% of the sample.

The cohort was made up of 650 to 700 healthy bone marrow donors. At the time of sampling, all cohort members were nominally healthy, though unrecorded immune exposures were likely present. The donor was CMV seronegative and belonged to the group of over 300 seronegative cohort members. Every donor gave a peripheral blood sample, and the peripheral blood mononuclear cells from that sample were used for TCR beta sequencing. Genomic DNA extraction from the blood cell samples was performed with the Qiagen DNeasy Blood Extraction Kit. This clonotype was sampled from a woman aged 35 to 49 in good health and CMV-seronegative. The material sequenced was PBMCs.

The DNA sequence is given as TGTGCCGCACCTCGAACGGGACAGCGGAACACTGAGGCTTTCTTT. Its protein product is CAAPRTGQRNTEAFF. The chain employs TRBV7-9 and TRBJ1-1; 7 middle bases align to TRBD1. The CDR3 numbers 15 residues from cysteine through phenylalanine. Here the CDR3 DNA is all that survives: 45 bases in frame from base 1. Looking up the germline V gene (reference sequence) yields CDR1 SEHNR and CDR2 FQNEAQ.